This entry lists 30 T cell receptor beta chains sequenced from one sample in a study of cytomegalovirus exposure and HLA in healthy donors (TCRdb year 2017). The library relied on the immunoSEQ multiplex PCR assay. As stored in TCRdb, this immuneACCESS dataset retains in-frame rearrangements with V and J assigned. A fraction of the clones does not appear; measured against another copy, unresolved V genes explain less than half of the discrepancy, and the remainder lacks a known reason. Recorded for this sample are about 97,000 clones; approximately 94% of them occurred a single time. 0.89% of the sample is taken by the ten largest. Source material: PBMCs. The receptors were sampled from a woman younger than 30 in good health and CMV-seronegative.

The CDR3 DNA reads TGTGCCAGCAGCTTAGGGACAGGGGTGAAGAGTGAGCAGTTCTTC. It codes for CASSLGTGVKSEQFF. This chain uses TRBV7-3 with TRBJ2-1; 10 bases line up with TRBD1. Germline assignment: CDR1 SGHTA and CDR2 FQGTGA. V dropped 2 bases and J dropped 9; count of bases not matched to a gene: 7. There are 15 residues in the CDR3.

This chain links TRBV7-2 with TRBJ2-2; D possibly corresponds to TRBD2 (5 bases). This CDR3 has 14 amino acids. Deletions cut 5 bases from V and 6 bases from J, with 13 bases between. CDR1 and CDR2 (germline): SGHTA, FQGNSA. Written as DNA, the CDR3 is TGTGCCAGCAGCCCGCAGCTAGCCCCCGGGGAGCTGTTTTTT. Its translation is CASSPQLAPGELFF.

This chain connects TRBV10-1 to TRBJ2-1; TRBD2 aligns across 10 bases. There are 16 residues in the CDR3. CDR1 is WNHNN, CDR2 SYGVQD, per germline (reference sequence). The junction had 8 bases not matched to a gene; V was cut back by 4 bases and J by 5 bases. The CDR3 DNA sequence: TGCGCCAGCAGTGTAACGACTAGCGGGCGGAACAATGAGCAGTTCTTC. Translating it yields CASSVTTSGRNNEQFF.

CDR3 amino acids: CASSQGYLAGGTGELFF. Written as DNA, the CDR3 is TGTGCCAGCAGCCAAGGCTACCTAGCCGGGGGCACCGGGGAGCTGTTTTTT. This chain links TRBV4-2 with TRBJ2-2; TRBD2 might be the D (6 bases). This CDR3 comprises 17 residues. The V gene's germline CDR1 is LGHNA and CDR2 YNFKEQ. The V end was cut by 1 base, the J end by 4 bases, with 16 bases between.

CDR3 DNA: TGCGCCAGCACTTCAGGGGAAGTCGCAGATACGCAGTATTTT. It encodes CASTSGEVADTQYF. V gene TRBV5-1 combines with J gene TRBJ2-3; D is possibly TRBD1 (6 bases). From germline, CDR1 is SGHRS and CDR2 YFSETQ. The V gene lost 6 bases and the J gene lost 4 bases, with 15 bases spanning the gap. The CDR3 length is 14 residues.

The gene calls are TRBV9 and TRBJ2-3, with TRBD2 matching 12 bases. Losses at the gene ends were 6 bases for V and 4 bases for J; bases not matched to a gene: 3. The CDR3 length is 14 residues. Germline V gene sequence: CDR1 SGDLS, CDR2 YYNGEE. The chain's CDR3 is CASTSGGAPDTQYF. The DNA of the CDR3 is TGTGCCAGCACTAGCGGGGGGGCCCCAGATACGCAGTATTTT.

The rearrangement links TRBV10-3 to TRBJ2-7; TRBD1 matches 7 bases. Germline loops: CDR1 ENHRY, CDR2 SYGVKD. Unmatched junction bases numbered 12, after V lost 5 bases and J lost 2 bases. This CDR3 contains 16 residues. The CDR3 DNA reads TGTGCCATCAGTCTCCAACAGGGGATATCGGCCTACGAGCAGTACTTC. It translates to CAISLQQGISAYEQYF.

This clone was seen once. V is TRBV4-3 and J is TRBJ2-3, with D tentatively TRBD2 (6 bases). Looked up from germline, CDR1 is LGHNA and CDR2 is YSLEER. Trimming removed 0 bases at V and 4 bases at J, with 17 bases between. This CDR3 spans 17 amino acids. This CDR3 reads CASSQDLTSSPSDTQYF. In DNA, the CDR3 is TGCGCCAGCAGCCAAGATCTTACTAGCTCCCCGTCAGATACGCAGTATTTT.

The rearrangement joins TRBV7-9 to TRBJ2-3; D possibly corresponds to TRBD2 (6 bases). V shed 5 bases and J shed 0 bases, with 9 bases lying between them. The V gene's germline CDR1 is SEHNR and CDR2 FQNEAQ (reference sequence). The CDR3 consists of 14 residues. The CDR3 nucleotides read TGTGCCAGCAGCACCAGCGGGAGCACAGATACGCAGTATTTT. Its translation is CASSTSGSTDTQYF.

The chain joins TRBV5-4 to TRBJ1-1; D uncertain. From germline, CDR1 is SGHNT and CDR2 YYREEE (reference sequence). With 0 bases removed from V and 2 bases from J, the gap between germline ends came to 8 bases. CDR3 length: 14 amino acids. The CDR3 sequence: CASSLVPVNTEAFF. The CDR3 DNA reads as TGTGCCAGCAGCTTGGTCCCGGTAAACACTGAAGCTTTCTTT. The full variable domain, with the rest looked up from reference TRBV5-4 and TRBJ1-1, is ETGVTQSPTHLIKTRGQQVTLRCSSQSGHNTVSWYQQALGQGPQFIFQYYREEENGRGNFPPRFSGLQFPNYSSELNVNALELDDSALYLCASSLVPVNTEAFFGQGTRLTVV.

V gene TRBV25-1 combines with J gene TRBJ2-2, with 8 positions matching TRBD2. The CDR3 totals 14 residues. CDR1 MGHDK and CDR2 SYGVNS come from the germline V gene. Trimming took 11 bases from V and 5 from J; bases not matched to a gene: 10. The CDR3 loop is CAVGGEGETGELFF. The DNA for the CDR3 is TGTGCCGTCGGGGGGGAGGGTGAAACCGGGGAGCTGTTTTTT.

CDR3 bases: TGCGCCAGCAGCCAAGGGACTAGCGGGAGTTCCGAGCAGTACTTC. Amino acid sequence: CASSQGTSGSSEQYF. The gene calls are TRBV4-1 and TRBJ2-7; 13 bases agree with TRBD2. This CDR3 has 15 amino acids. Germline CDR1 reads MGHRA; CDR2 reads YSYEKL. Germline trimming cut 1 base from V and 6 bases from J; bases unmatched to any gene: 3.

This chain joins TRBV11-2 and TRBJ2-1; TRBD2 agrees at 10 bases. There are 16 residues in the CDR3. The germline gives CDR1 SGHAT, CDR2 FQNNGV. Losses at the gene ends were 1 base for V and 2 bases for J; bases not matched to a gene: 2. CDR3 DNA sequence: TGTGCCAGCAGCTTAGGAGCGGGAGGGCCCTACAATGAGCAGTTCTTC. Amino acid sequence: CASSLGAGGPYNEQFF.

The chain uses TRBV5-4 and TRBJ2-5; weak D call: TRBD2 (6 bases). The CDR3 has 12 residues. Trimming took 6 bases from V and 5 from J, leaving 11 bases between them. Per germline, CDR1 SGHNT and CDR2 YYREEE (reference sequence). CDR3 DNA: TGTGCCAGCACTTCGGAGGGGGAGACCCAGTACTTC. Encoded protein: CASTSEGETQYF.

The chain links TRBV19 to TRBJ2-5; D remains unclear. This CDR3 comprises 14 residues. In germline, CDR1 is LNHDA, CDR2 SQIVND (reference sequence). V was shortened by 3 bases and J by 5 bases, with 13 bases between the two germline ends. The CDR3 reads CASSMSQTRETQYF. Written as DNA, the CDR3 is TGTGCCAGTAGTATGAGCCAGACGAGGGAGACCCAGTACTTC.

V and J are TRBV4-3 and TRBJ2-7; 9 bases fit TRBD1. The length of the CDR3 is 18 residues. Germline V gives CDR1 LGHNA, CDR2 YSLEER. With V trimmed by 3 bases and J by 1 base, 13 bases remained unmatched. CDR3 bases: TGCGCCAGCAGCCAGACTGTCGCCGGGACAGGGACTTCCTACGAGCAGTACTTC. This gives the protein CASSQTVAGTGTSYEQYF.

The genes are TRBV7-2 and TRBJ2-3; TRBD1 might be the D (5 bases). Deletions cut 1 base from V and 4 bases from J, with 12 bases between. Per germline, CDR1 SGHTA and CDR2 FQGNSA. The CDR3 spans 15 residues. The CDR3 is CASSLVTQGADTQYF. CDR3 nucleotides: TGTGCCAGCAGCTTAGTGACTCAAGGGGCAGATACGCAGTATTTT.

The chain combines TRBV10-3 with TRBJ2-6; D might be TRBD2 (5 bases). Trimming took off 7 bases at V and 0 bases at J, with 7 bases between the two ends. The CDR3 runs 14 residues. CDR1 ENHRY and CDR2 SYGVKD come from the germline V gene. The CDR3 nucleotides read TGTGCCATCAAGGGAGTCTCTGGGGCCAACGTCCTGACTTTC. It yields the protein CAIKGVSGANVLTF.

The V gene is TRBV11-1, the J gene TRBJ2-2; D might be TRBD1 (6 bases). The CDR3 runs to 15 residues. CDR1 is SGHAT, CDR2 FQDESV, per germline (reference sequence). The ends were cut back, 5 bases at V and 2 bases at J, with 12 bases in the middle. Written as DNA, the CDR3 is TGTGCCAGCAGCAAAACAGGGATTAACACCGGGGAGCTGTTTTTT. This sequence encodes CASSKTGINTGELFF.

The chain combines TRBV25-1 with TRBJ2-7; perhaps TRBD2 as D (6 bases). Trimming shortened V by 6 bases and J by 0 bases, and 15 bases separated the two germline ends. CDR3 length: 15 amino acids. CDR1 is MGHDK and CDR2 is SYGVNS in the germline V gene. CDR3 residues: CASRDPSSGSYEQYF. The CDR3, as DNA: TGTGCCAGCAGAGATCCCAGTAGCGGCTCCTACGAGCAGTACTTC.

This chain's CDR3 is CASRRSPNTEAFF. CDR3 coding DNA: TGTGCCAGCCGTAGAAGTCCCAACACTGAAGCTTTCTTT. The V gene is TRBV7-2, the J gene TRBJ1-1; D not resolved. The V and J ends lost 8 bases and 2 bases respectively, with 12 bases between them. The CDR3 is 13 amino acids. The germline V gene encodes CDR1 SGHTA and CDR2 FQGNSA. Full variable domain (missing parts from reference TRBV7-2 and TRBJ1-1): GAGVSQSPSNKVTEKGKDVELRCDPISGHTALYWYRQSLGQGLEFLIYFQGNSAPDKSGLPSDRFSAERTGGSVSTLTIQRTQQEDSAVYLCASRRSPNTEAFFGQGTRLTVV.

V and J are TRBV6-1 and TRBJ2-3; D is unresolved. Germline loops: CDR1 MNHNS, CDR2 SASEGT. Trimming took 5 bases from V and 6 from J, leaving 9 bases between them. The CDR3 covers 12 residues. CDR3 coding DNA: TGTGCCAGCAGTCGACTCACCGATACGCAGTATTTT. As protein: CASSRLTDTQYF.

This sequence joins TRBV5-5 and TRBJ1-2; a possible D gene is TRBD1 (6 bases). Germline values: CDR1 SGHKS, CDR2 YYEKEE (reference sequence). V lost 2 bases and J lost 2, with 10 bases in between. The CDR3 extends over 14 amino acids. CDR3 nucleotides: TGTGCCAGCAGCTTCACAGGGAGCAACTATGGCTACACCTTC. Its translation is CASSFTGSNYGYTF.

In DNA, the CDR3 is TGTGCCAGCAGCCAGGGTTGGCCCGGGGAACTGTTTTTT. Its translation is CASSQGWPGELFF. The chain uses TRBV14 and TRBJ1-4; no clear D gene. The V gene lost 3 bases and the J gene lost 12 bases, with 14 bases spanning the gap. CDR3 length equals 13 residues. The V gene's germline CDR1 is SGHDN and CDR2 FVKESK. Using reference TRBV14 and TRBJ1-4 for the parts outside the CDR3, the full variable domain is EAGVTQFPSHSVIEKGQTVTLRCDPISGHDNLYWYRRVMGKEIKFLLHFVKESKQDESGMPNNRFLAERTGGTYSTLKVQPAELEDSGVYFCASSQGWPGELFFGSGTQLSVL.

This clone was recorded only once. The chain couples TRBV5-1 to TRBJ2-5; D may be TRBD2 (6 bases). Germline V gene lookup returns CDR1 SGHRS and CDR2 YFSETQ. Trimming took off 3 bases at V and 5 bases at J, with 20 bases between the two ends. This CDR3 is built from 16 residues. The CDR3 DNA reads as TGCGCCAGCAGCTCGAACCCGTGGGGGGTCGGGGAGACCCAGTACTTC. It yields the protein CASSSNPWGVGETQYF.

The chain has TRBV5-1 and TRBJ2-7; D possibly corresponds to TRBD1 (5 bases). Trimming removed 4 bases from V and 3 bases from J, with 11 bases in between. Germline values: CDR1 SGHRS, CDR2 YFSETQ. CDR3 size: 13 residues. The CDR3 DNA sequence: TGCGCCAGCAGCCCACTCACAGGCTACGAGCAGTACTTC. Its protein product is CASSPLTGYEQYF.

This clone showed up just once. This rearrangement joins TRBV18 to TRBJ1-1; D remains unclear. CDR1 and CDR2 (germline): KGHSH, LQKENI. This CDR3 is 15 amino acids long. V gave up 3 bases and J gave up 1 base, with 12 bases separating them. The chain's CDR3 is CASSPPHQANTEAFF. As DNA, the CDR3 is TGTGCCAGCTCACCCCCCCACCAGGCGAACACTGAAGCTTTCTTT.

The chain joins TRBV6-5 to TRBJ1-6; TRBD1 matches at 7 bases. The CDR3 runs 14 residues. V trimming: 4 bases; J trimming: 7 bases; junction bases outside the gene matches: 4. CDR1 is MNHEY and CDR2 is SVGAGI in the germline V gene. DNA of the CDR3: TGTGCCAGCAGTTCCCTGACAGGGAATTCACCCCTCCACTTT. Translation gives CASSSLTGNSPLHF.

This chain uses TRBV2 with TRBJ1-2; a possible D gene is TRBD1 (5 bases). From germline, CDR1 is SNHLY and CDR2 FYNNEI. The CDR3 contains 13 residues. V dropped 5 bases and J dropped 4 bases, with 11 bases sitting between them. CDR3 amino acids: CASSPGPVYGYTF. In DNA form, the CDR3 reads TGTGCCAGCAGTCCAGGGCCAGTCTATGGCTACACCTTC.

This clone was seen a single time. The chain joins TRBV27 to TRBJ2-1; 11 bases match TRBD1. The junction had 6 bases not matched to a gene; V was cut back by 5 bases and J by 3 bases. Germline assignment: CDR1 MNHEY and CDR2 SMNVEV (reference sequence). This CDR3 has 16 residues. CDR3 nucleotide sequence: TGTGCCAGCAGTATAATGGGACAGGGGGTCTACAATGAGCAGTTCTTC. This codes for CASSIMGQGVYNEQFF.